This T cell receptor (beta chain) was obtained from a study of blood T cell repertoires in COVID-19. This clone was observed a single time. TCRdb's copy holds only in-frame clones and misses some; the assay was immunoSEQ multiplex PCR. The repertoire holds about 90,000 clones, with about 88% as singletons. CDR1 and CDR2 from the germline V gene are MNHEY and SVGAGI. The CDR3 sequence is 14 residues long. V lost 7 bases to trimming and J lost 4 bases, with 16 bases between them. The clonotype originates from an elderly man with active or convalescent COVID-19. The chain employs TRBV6-5 and TRBJ1-1; D perhaps matches TRBD1 (6 bases). Sequenced sample: peripheral blood. CDR3 sequence reads: CASTMTRGATEAFF. The CDR3, as DNA: TGTGCCAGCACCATGACCCGGGGGGCCACTGAAGCTTTCTTT.